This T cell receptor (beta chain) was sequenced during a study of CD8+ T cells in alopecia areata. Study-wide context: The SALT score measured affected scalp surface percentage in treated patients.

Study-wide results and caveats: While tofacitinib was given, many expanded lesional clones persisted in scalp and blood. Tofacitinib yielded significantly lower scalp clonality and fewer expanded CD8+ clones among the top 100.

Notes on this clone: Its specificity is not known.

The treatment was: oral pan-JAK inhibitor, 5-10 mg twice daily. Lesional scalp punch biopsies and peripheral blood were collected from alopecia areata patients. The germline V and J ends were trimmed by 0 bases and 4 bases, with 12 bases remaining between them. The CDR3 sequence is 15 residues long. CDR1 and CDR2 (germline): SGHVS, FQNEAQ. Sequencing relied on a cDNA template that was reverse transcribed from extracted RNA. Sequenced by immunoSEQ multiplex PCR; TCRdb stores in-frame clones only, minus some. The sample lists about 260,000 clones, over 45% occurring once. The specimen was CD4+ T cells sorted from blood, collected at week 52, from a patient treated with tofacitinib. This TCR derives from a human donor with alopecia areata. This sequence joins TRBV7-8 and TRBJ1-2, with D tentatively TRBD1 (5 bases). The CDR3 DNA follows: TGTGCCAGCAGCTTAGCGGTTAGGGGAACCTATGGCTACACCTTC. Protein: CASSLAVRGTYGYTF.